This record concerns one T cell receptor beta chain sequence. The CDR3 has 14 residues. Trimming shortened V by 0 bases and J by 1 base, and 6 bases separated the two germline ends. CDR1 and CDR2 from the germline V gene are SEHNR and FQNEAQ (reference sequence). Here immunoSEQ multiplex PCR was the method, and the copy in TCRdb shows in-frame clones only, minus some. The repertoire consists of some 170,000 clones, with around 96% occurring once and the leading ten covering over 0.9%. This sample is part of a study of control samples from healthy donors and cancer patients. The sequence came from a woman in her twenties or thirties in good health. Sequenced: blood. The chain carries TRBV7-9 and TRBJ1-1, with D uncertain. CDR3 region: CASSLATKNTEAFF. The CDR3 nucleotides read TGTGCCAGCAGCTTAGCGACAAAGAACACTGAAGCTTTCTTT. The full variable domain, completed using reference TRBV7-9 and TRBJ1-1, is DTGVSQNPRHKITKRGQNVTFRCDPISEHNRLYWYRQTLGQGPEFLTYFQNEAQLEKSRLLSDRFSAERPKGSFSTLEIQRTEQGDSAMYLCASSLATKNTEAFFGQGTRLTVV.